This T cell receptor beta chain was obtained from a study of regulatory T cells in long-lasting Graves disease (dated by TCRdb to 2020 to 2023). Regarding the study in general: Antithyroid drugs had been taken for less than 3 months by newly diagnosed Graves' disease patients. Patients with persistent Graves' disease were compared with patients with newly diagnosed Graves' disease using TCR sequencing and RNA sequencing of peripheral blood. The study was registered as a clinical trial and conducted in China. TCR sequencing covered roughly 13 persistent and about 20 newly diagnosed Graves' disease patients, around 33 samples in total.

What the research found in general, with its limitations: The study examined only peripheral blood because the primary lesion, thyroid tissue, could not be accessed. Persistent patients shared more public clonotypes among themselves (fewer than 3,000) than newly diagnosed patients did (roughly 910). Lower TCR Shannon entropy and fewer highly expanded clones were observed in persistent Graves' disease patients than in newly diagnosed patients, which suggested clonal expansion. The authors noted that the small sample size was a limitation that may lower accuracy. Persistent disease showed preferential use of TRBV28, TRBJ1-2 and TRBJ2-5, whereas newly diagnosed disease favored TRBV20-1 and TRBJ2-1. Only the TCR beta chain was sequenced and analyzed.

Library construction relied on multiplex PCR. TCRdb shows the sequencer as Illumina HiSeq 4000. To build TCR beta libraries, CDR3 regions were amplified by Arm-PCR using iRepertoire HTBI primers. Before sequencing, the PCR products went through gel purification. In the authors' own workflow: Gene usage analysis of CDR3 amino acid clonotypes used the 60 to 75 TRBV and 14 to 15 TRBJ segments found across samples. COPE and FqMerger were used to merge the filtered high-quality paired reads into contigs. BLAST was used to align contigs to IMGT TRBV, TRBD and TRBJ reference genes, and CDR3 was defined according to IMGT. Any clonotype with a frequency above 0.1% was counted as a highly expanded clone. Repertoire diversity was measured by Shannon entropy, and V-J evenness by the Gini coefficient. Clonotypes shared by more than one individual were considered public. The public reads were run again by TCRdb, first through fastp at Q25 and then through MiXCR, and only productive beta chains were kept. Every entry covers one CDR3 protein and lists the most common genes and DNA from its rows. The V and J calls, along with clone size, are taken from TCRdb and not from the paper's own processing. For this sample there are about 560,000 distinct CDR3 sequences; about 16% appear just once. The ten largest clonotypes hold 9.5% to 15% of the sample.

The germline V gene (reference sequence) provides CDR1 DFQATT and CDR2 SNEGSKA. CDR3 length: 14 amino acids, cysteine to phenylalanine. Here the CDR3 DNA is all that survives: 42 bases in frame from base 1. V trim: 2 bases; J trim: 5 bases; unmatched bases: 5. The time point label of this sample denotes: newly diagnosed GD, antithyroid drugs for less than 3 months. For both TCR sequencing and RNA sequencing, RNA was extracted from PBMCs in TRIzol. The diagnosis of Graves' disease was made according to American Thyroid Association guidelines. Patients were recruited from an endocrinology department in Xi'an, China. Each patient gave roughly 8.4 milliliters of peripheral blood, collected in an EDTA anticoagulant tube. Ficoll Paque Plus density gradient separation was used to isolate PBMCs, and no further T cell sorting was done. An Agilent 2100 Bioanalyzer and agarose gel were used to check RNA quality, and a NanoDrop 2000 was used to measure RNA concentration.

This clonotype was detected many times. Its recognized antigen is unknown. No base quality information exists; no much larger clone differs at one position. The sample was also reused in another study, on T cells in Graves' hyperthyroidism and ophthalmopathy. The second investigation adds: Stable Graves' hyperthyroidism was defined as the absence of progression to ophthalmopathy over 18 months of follow-up. Hyperthyroidism patients were aged 18 to 65 years and newly diagnosed, with disease duration of less than 2 months. The study excluded patients with uncontrolled infections, other autoimmune diseases, pregnancy or lactation. Diagnoses were established on the basis of clinical symptoms, serum thyroxine and TRAb, thyroid ultrasound, and orbital computed tomography. The first round of RT-PCR for the TCR CDR3 was performed with the HTBI primer set and the Qiagen OneStep RT-PCR kit. Blood samples also contained most of the expanded thyroid clonotypes (frequency above 0.001), which suggests that blood repertoires may reflect thyroid immune responses. A model built on a 13 V-J signature distinguished ophthalmopathy from stable hyperthyroidism, reaching approximately 89% sensitivity and under 84% specificity in cross-validation and 80%/75% in testing. In validation, the model predicted progression to ophthalmopathy a median of about 6 months before onset, with approximately 68% sensitivity and about 72% specificity. To identify distinguishing TCR V-J signatures, a discovery cohort of about 100 patients was used, comprising 43 with Graves' ophthalmopathy and 57 with stable Graves' hyperthyroidism. Whether ophthalmopathy could be predicted prospectively was tested in an independent validation cohort made up of under 20 hyperthyroidism patients plus 17 patients who later progressed to ophthalmopathy. The roughly 100 discovery patients were randomly divided into training and test sets at a 7:3 ratio. The study also compared thyroid tissue and blood T-cell repertoires from about 6 Graves' hyperthyroidism patients. After sampling, hyperthyroidism patients received methimazole starting at 30 mg daily, and ophthalmopathy patients received high-dose intravenous methylprednisolone. Libraries were constructed in a second round of multiplex PCR, after which size selection and purification were performed. Sequencing of the libraries was done on an Illumina HiSeq2000 using paired-end 100 bp reads. SOAPnuke was used to process the raw data, with reads discarded if the reads contained adapters or uncalled bases, had a mean Phred below 15, or lacked an exact constant-primer or identifier match. High-quality paired reads were merged with COPE v1.2.5, and unique nucleotide sequences were defined as clonotypes. MiTCR v1.1 was used to align clonotypes to the IMGT TRBV, TRBD and TRBJ reference segments. Analysis was restricted to V-J combinations with a frequency above 0.0001, which covered about 99% of repertoires. A TCS score was defined as the ratio between F50 (clonal expansion) and ExV (chaos), using BLOSUM62-based TCRdist between CDR3 peptides within each V-J. Welch's t-statistics and random forest reduced 500 to 650 V-J features to 13, which were used in a naive Bayes classifier (R e1071). Sample size was not statistically predetermined, and investigators were not blinded to group allocation. According to the paper, TCR Vbeta CDR3 sequencing was carried out on 135 peripheral blood samples, which came from some 41 ophthalmopathy, 70 to 80 hyperthyroidism and approximately 17 progressor patients.

The specimen was peripheral blood mononuclear cells (PBMCs), collected at new diagnosis, from a patient treated with antithyroid drugs. The receptor was derived from a man between 18 and 29 years old with Graves disease. Donor details come from another sample of the same person, matched by shared clones. This sequence uses TRBV20-1 and TRBJ2-1, and 8 junctional nucleotides match TRBD2. Read as DNA, the sequence is TGCAGTGCTAGAACTAGCGGTCGCGACAATGAGCAGTTCTTC. Translated, this gives CSARTSGRDNEQFF.